What follows are 25 T cell receptor beta chains derived from one specimen sequenced in a study of cytomegalovirus exposure and HLA in healthy donors. PCR employed 60 Vbeta and 13 Jbeta primers. The protocol was immunoSEQ multiplex PCR, while the TCRdb copy is restricted to in-frame clones and leaves out a portion. The table has about 130,000 clones, roughly 78% seen once; the top ten hold 5.3%. Specimen: PBMCs. The receptors come from a man aged 25 to 45 in good health and CMV-seronegative.

The V and J genes are TRBV7-2 and TRBJ2-3; D remains unclear. The ends were cut back, 1 base at V and 0 bases at J, with 5 bases in the middle. The CDR3 sequence is 14 residues long. Per germline, CDR1 SGHTA and CDR2 FQGNSA. CDR3 protein: CASSLGRSTDTQYF. The CDR3 coding sequence is TGTGCCAGCAGCTTAGGGCGGAGCACAGATACGCAGTATTTT. Variable domain in full (rest from reference TRBV7-2 and TRBJ2-3): GAGVSQSPSNKVTEKGKDVELRCDPISGHTALYWYRQSLGQGLEFLIYFQGNSAPDKSGLPSDRFSAERTGGSVSTLTIQRTQQEDSAVYLCASSLGRSTDTQYFGPGTRLTVL.

V gene TRBV5-7 combines with J gene TRBJ2-7, with TRBD1 matching over 12 bases. TRBV5-7 is annotated as an ORF whose role is uncertain. The junction had 15 bases not matched to a gene; V was cut back by 4 bases and J by 7 bases. The CDR3 length is 17 residues. The CDR3 DNA reads as TGTGCCAGCAGCCCGGGACAGGGGGCAGGATGTACGGGTGAGCAGTACTTC. As protein: CASSPGQGAGCTGEQYF.

The J gene is TRBJ2-1, the V gene TRBV7-9; TRBD2 agrees at 8 bases. This CDR3 comprises 15 residues. The junction had 14 bases not matched to a gene; V was cut back by 1 base and J by 15 bases. Germline CDR1 is SEHNR and CDR2 is FQNEAQ (reference sequence). As DNA, the CDR3 is TGTGCCAGCAGCTTAGGAACGGGAGGGCGATTTTGGCCGTTCTTC. Translating gives CASSLGTGGRFWPFF.

This rearrangement joins TRBV28 to TRBJ2-7; 8 bases map to TRBD2. Trimming cost V 5 bases and J 1 base; bases outside gene matches: 7. This CDR3 comprises 15 residues. CDR1 and CDR2 (germline): MDHEN, SYDVKM. The CDR3: CASSPPSGGSYEQYF. CDR3 nucleotides: TGTGCCAGCAGTCCCCCGAGCGGGGGTTCCTACGAGCAGTACTTC.

The chain recombines TRBV28 with TRBJ1-4; D gene unclear. Germline V gives CDR1 MDHEN, CDR2 SYDVKM. Trimming pared 5 bases from V and 7 bases from J, leaving 14 bases between. The CDR3 covers 14 residues. The CDR3 loop reads CASSPYSSGEKLFF. Here the CDR3 DNA reads TGTGCCAGCAGTCCATACTCATCCGGTGAAAAACTGTTTTTT. Using reference TRBV28 and TRBJ1-4 for the parts outside the CDR3, the full variable domain is DVKVTQSSRYLVKRTGEKVFLECVQDMDHENMFWYRQDPGLGLRLIYFSYDVKMKEKGDIPEGYSVSREKKERFSLILESASTNQTSMYLCASSPYSSGEKLFFGSGTQLSVL.

The chain recombines TRBV7-3 with TRBJ2-3, with no clear D. The ends were cut back, 0 bases at V and 2 bases at J, with 6 bases in the middle. Germline CDR1 reads SGHTA; CDR2 reads FQGTGA. There are 14 residues in the CDR3. Written as DNA, the CDR3 is TGTGCCAGCAGCTTAACTCCCTACACAGATACGCAGTATTTT. Its translation: CASSLTPYTDTQYF.

V gene TRBV6-8 combines with J gene TRBJ2-5; D unclear. The CDR3 loop spans 13 amino acids. The V end lost 7 bases, the J end lost 0 bases, and 9 bases lay between the germline ends. Per the germline V gene, CDR1 is MNHGY and CDR2 is SAAAGT. In nucleotides, the CDR3 is TGTGCCAGCAAACCTACTCACCAAGAGACCCAGTACTTC. Its translation is CASKPTHQETQYF.

The chain has TRBV5-4 and TRBJ2-3; no reliable D call. The germline V gene has CDR1 SGHNT and CDR2 YYREEE (reference sequence). V lost 3 bases and J 0 bases, leaving 11 bases between the germline ends. The CDR3 spans 15 residues. As DNA, the CDR3 is TGTGCCAGCAGCTCGGCGACAACCAGCACAGATACGCAGTATTTT. This translates into CASSSATTSTDTQYF.

V gene TRBV7-2 combines with J gene TRBJ2-7, with a possible D match to TRBD1 (5 bases). The CDR3 runs 12 residues. Germline CDR1 is SGHTA and CDR2 is FQGNSA. The V end lost 5 bases, the J end lost 5 bases, and 10 bases lay between the germline ends. The DNA for the CDR3 is TGTGCCAGCAGCCAGTGGGGCAACGAGCAGTACTTC. Translated, it gives CASSQWGNEQYF.

This clone has just one count. The rearrangement joins TRBV7-2 to TRBJ2-5; D remains unclear. CDR1 and CDR2 (germline): SGHTA, FQGNSA. The V and J ends lost 1 base and 5 bases respectively, with 17 bases between them. This CDR3 spans 16 amino acids. The CDR3 coding sequence is TGTGCCAGCAGCTTAGTCTCCTCGAGCCGGTGGGAGACCCAGTACTTC. Residues: CASSLVSSSRWETQYF.

The chain links TRBV2 to TRBJ1-4; 9 nucleotides match TRBD1. Per germline, CDR1 SNHLY and CDR2 FYNNEI. The length of the CDR3 is 15 residues. V dropped 6 bases and J dropped 6; count of bases not matched to a gene: 8. The CDR3 reads CASRLDRGGYEKLFF. DNA for the CDR3: TGTGCCAGCAGACTCGACAGGGGGGGCTATGAAAAACTGTTTTTT.

This clone was recorded once. The chain is built from TRBV7-3 and TRBJ2-1, with a possible D match to TRBD2 (5 bases). Germline CDR1 is SGHTA and CDR2 is FQGTGA. This CDR3 is built from 15 residues. V was cut by 0 bases and J by 3 bases, with 9 bases left in between. The CDR3 loop reads CASSLTFGVYNEQFF. Here the CDR3 DNA reads TGTGCCAGCAGCTTAACGTTCGGGGTCTACAATGAGCAGTTCTTC.

This clone was observed a handful of times. The chain is built from TRBV29-1 and TRBJ1-5; TRBD1 is a possible D gene (6 bases). Germline values: CDR1 SQVTM, CDR2 ANQGSEA. This CDR3 is built from 18 residues. V was trimmed by 0 bases and J by 6 bases, leaving 24 bases between them. CDR3 sequence (DNA): TGCAGCGTTGAAGATCCGTTAAGGGCACTTTGGGGGCGTCAGCCCCAGCATTTT. This translates into CSVEDPLRALWGRQPQHF.

The rearrangement links TRBV5-4 to TRBJ1-6; possible D gene TRBD1, 5 bases. There are 16 residues in the CDR3. The V gene's germline CDR1 is SGHNT and CDR2 YYREEE (reference sequence). Trimming stripped 4 bases from V and 10 bases from J, with 21 bases between. CDR3 sequence (DNA): TGTGCCAGCAGCGACCCAAAGGAGGGAGGACACTCACCCCTCCACTTT. Translating gives CASSDPKEGGHSPLHF.

The chain links TRBV18 to TRBJ1-1, with D unclear. V dropped 2 bases and J dropped 4 bases, with 11 bases sitting between them. Germline lookup yields CDR1 KGHSH and CDR2 LQKENI. This CDR3 is 14 amino acids long. CDR3 residues: CASSPMGAGTEAFF. The CDR3, as DNA: TGTGCCAGCTCACCAATGGGAGCGGGCACTGAAGCTTTCTTT.

Notes on this clone: A read error is likely, as this CDR3 ends without the conserved phenylalanine or tryptophan. V usage is TRBV9 and J usage is TRBJ2-3; TRBD2 is a possible D gene (7 bases). Germline assignment: CDR1 SGDLS and CDR2 YYNGEE. The V and J ends lost 3 bases and 0 bases respectively, with 11 bases between them. The CDR3 spans 15 residues. DNA of the CDR3: TGTGCCAGCAGCGGGGGAGGGGGGAGCACAGATACGCAGTATGTT. This codes for CASSGGGGSTDTQYV.

This clone appeared a single time. The V and J genes are TRBV7-2 and TRBJ1-1; 7 bases fit TRBD1. The junction had 7 bases not matched to a gene; V was cut back by 4 bases and J by 5 bases. The CDR3 extends over 14 amino acids. The germline CDR1 and CDR2 sequences are SGHTA and FQGNSA. CDR3 in amino acids: CASSSRTGGTEAFF. The CDR3 coding sequence is TGTGCCAGCAGCTCCCGGACAGGTGGGACTGAAGCTTTCTTT.

V usage is TRBV10-3 and J usage is TRBJ2-3; 15 bases align to TRBD2. Germline CDR1 ENHRY, CDR2 SYGVKD. This CDR3 is built from 16 residues. J gave up 4 bases and V 4 bases, and 3 bases lay outside the gene matches. The CDR3, as DNA: TGTGCCATCAGTGGGACTAGCGGGGGGGGTCCAGATACGCAGTATTTT. Its translation is CAISGTSGGGPDTQYF.

The chain uses TRBV7-2 and TRBJ1-6, with 10 bases identical to TRBD1. Germline CDR1 is SGHTA and CDR2 is FQGNSA. Trimming removed 5 bases from V and 9 bases from J; junction bases left unmatched: 7. The CDR3 has 15 amino acids. As DNA, the CDR3 is TGTGCCAGCAGCCCCTGGGACAGGGGATCTTCACCCCTCCACTTT. Amino acids: CASSPWDRGSSPLHF.

This chain uses TRBV6-6 with TRBJ2-5, with a weak D call TRBD2 (6 bases). The DNA end is a closer match to TRBJ2-7, so the J assignment may be wrong. Germline V gene lookup returns CDR1 MNHNY and CDR2 SVGAGI (reference sequence). This CDR3 has 12 residues. Here the CDR3 reads CASSRDSVEQYF. Written as DNA, the CDR3 is TGTGCCAGCAGCCGGGACTCTGTCGAGCAGTACTTC.

This rearrangement joins TRBV5-1 to TRBJ2-7; 8 positions agree with TRBD1. There are 15 residues in the CDR3. With 0 bases clipped from V and 2 bases from J, the junction kept 4 bases outside the gene matches. Germline V lookup: CDR1 SGHRS, CDR2 YFSETQ. The CDR3 reads CASSLGGTGTYEQYF. The CDR3 bases are TGCGCCAGCAGCTTGGGGGGGACAGGTACCTACGAGCAGTACTTC.

This clone was counted only a few times. The chain carries TRBV19 and TRBJ2-1; 15 bases are a match to TRBD2. Germline CDR1 and CDR2: LNHDA and SQIVND (reference sequence). This CDR3 has 20 amino acids. With 6 bases clipped from V and 1 base from J, the junction kept 13 bases outside the gene matches. The CDR3 protein is CASRRSGLAGGSRSYNEQFF. The CDR3 bases are TGTGCCAGTAGACGATCCGGACTAGCGGGGGGGTCGAGGTCCTACAATGAGCAGTTCTTC.

The rearrangement links TRBV4-2 to TRBJ2-6; the D gene is possibly TRBD1 (6 bases). This CDR3 has 18 amino acids. The V gene lost 3 bases and the J gene lost 2 bases, with 17 bases spanning the gap. Germline CDR1 and CDR2: LGHNA and YNFKEQ. CDR3 DNA sequence: TGTGCCAGCAGCCAGTCGACAGGCCGCCCCACTGGGGCCAACGTCCTGACTTTC. Its translation is CASSQSTGRPTGANVLTF.

In this sample, this clone turned up a few times. The J gene is TRBJ2-1, the V gene TRBV29-1, with 13 bases lining up with TRBD2. Germline V CDR1 and CDR2: SQVTM, ANQGSEA. The CDR3 runs to 13 residues. V gave up 6 bases and J gave up 12 bases; unmatched junction bases: 8. This chain's CDR3 is CSVAGLAGVRQFF. The CDR3 nucleotides are TGCAGCGTAGCCGGACTAGCGGGAGTACGGCAGTTCTTC.

The chain joins TRBV5-8 to TRBJ1-5; D uncertain. From germline, CDR1 is SGHTS and CDR2 YDEGEE. This CDR3 is built from 14 residues. V was pared by 3 bases and J by 2 bases, with 9 bases between. The CDR3 coding sequence is TGTGCCAGCAGCTACGGGTCTGGCAATCAGCCCCAGCATTTT. This gives the protein CASSYGSGNQPQHF.